Listed here are 24 T cell receptor beta chains from one sample, sequenced in a study of Ad26.COV2.S vaccination and SARS-CoV-2 variants. Treatment denoted: roughly 20 received Ad26.COV2.S at low or high dose, single or two shots; several received placebo; per-sample allocation not given. The samples were gathered on day 63 after the first injection of vaccine or placebo. Sequenced by immunoSEQ multiplex PCR; TCRdb stores in-frame clones only, minus some. The table lists 300,000 to 350,000 clones, roughly 89% of them singletons. Sequences were derived from peripheral blood, sampled in a trial of Ad26.COV2.S vaccine versus placebo. The receptors shown here come from a person between 18 and 65 years old who received the Ad26.COV2.S COVID-19 vaccine or a placebo.

In DNA, the CDR3 is TGTGCCAGCAGCCCTACAGGGTACGAGCAGTACTTC. Amino acids: CASSPTGYEQYF. V usage is TRBV7-8 and J usage is TRBJ2-7, with TRBD1 as a possible D gene (6 bases). Looked up from germline, CDR1 is SGHVS and CDR2 is FQNEAQ. The CDR3 is 12 amino acids. Trimming pared 5 bases from V and 4 bases from J, leaving 9 bases between. Using reference TRBV7-8 and TRBJ2-7 for the parts outside the CDR3, the full variable domain is GAGVSQSPRYKVAKRGQDVALRCDPISGHVSLFWYQQALGQGPEFLTYFQNEAQLDKSGLPSDRFFAERPEGSVSTLKIQRTQQEDSAVYLCASSPTGYEQYFGPGTRLTVT.

V usage is TRBV7-9 and J usage is TRBJ2-3; D is unclear. CDR1 and CDR2 (germline): SEHNR, FQNEAQ (reference sequence). The ends were cut back, 2 bases at V and 3 bases at J, with 15 bases in the middle. The CDR3 covers 16 residues. CDR3 loop: CASSLTLLLKTDTQYF. CDR3 DNA: TGTGCCAGCAGCTTAACCCTCCTACTAAAAACAGATACGCAGTATTTT.

The chain joins TRBV10-1 to TRBJ2-2; D is uncertain. The CDR3 is 15 amino acids. V was shortened by 2 bases and J by 6 bases, with 13 bases between the two germline ends. Germline loops: CDR1 WNHNN, CDR2 SYGVQD (reference sequence). Here the CDR3 DNA reads TGCGCCAGCAGTGAGACACTAACGGCCCCCGGGGAGCTGTTTTTT. This encodes CASSETLTAPGELFF.

The V gene is TRBV3-1 (or the pseudogene TRBV3-2), the J gene TRBJ1-1; D unresolved. The CDR3 is 13 residues long. V was trimmed by 1 base and J by 3 bases, leaving 6 bases between them. The V gene's germline CDR1 is LGHDT and CDR2 YNNKEL (reference sequence). CDR3 sequence reads: CASSQGTYTEAFF. Written as DNA, the CDR3 is TGTGCCAGCAGCCAAGGGACTTACACTGAAGCTTTCTTT.

The rearrangement uses TRBV29-1 and TRBJ2-3; D may correspond to TRBD1 or TRBD2 (6 bases each). This CDR3 contains 14 residues. V was pared by 3 bases and J by 5 bases, with 15 bases between. Germline assignment: CDR1 SQVTM and CDR2 ANQGSEA. CDR3 region: CSVEERGRIDTQYF. The CDR3 DNA follows: TGCAGCGTTGAGGAAAGGGGGAGGATAGATACGCAGTATTTT.

The chain combines TRBV5-6 with TRBJ1-2; D not certain. This CDR3 comprises 15 residues. CDR1 and CDR2 (germline): SGHDT, YYEEEE. Trimming took 0 bases from V and 5 from J, leaving 14 bases between them. The DNA of the CDR3 is TGTGCCAGCAGCTTGGGTCGTCTGCGAACTTATGGCTACACCTTC. Translated, it gives CASSLGRLRTYGYTF. Variable domain in full (rest from reference TRBV5-6 and TRBJ1-2): DAGVTQSPTHLIKTRGQQVTLRCSPKSGHDTVSWYQQALGQGPQFIFQYYEEEERQRGNFPDRFSGHQFPNYSSELNVNALLLGDSALYLCASSLGRLRTYGYTFGSGTRLTVV.

V is TRBV28 and J is TRBJ2-2, with 7 bases matching TRBD1. The J segment lost 5 bases and the V segment lost 3 bases, leaving 12 bases of the junction unmatched. Germline assignment: CDR1 MDHEN and CDR2 SYDVKM. This CDR3 has 17 amino acids. In DNA, the CDR3 is TGTGCCAGCAGTTTCAAAGGAGACAGGGTTGGGACCGGGGAGCTGTTTTTT. Its protein is CASSFKGDRVGTGELFF.

The chain combines TRBV29-1 with TRBJ2-1, with D possibly being TRBD1 (6 bases). Germline CDR1 and CDR2: SQVTM and ANQGSEA. CDR3 size: 13 residues. The CDR3 DNA is TGCAGTGCTTCGGAGATACAGGGAAATGAGCAGTTCTTC. Its translation: CSASEIQGNEQFF.

The chain is built from TRBV7-8 and TRBJ2-3; 11 bases are a match to TRBD2. Germline V gene data show CDR1 as SGHVS and CDR2 as FQNEAQ. The ends lost 3 bases at V and 4 bases at J; junction bases unmatched: 9. The CDR3 is 17 residues long. The CDR3 sequence: CASSFPHSGGEADTQYF. As DNA, the CDR3 is TGTGCCAGCAGCTTCCCTCATAGCGGGGGGGAAGCAGATACGCAGTATTTT.

V and J are TRBV7-2 and TRBJ2-7, with 8 bases identical to TRBD1. CDR1 is SGHTA, CDR2 FQGNSA, per germline. V trimming: 1 base; J trimming: 3 bases; junction bases outside the gene matches: 5. CDR3 length: 15 amino acids. CDR3 nucleotides: TGTGCCAGCAGCTTAGGAGGGGGACAGGACTACGAGCAGTACTTC. It encodes CASSLGGGQDYEQYF.

V is TRBV28 and J is TRBJ2-7, with a tentative D call TRBD2 (5 bases). Germline V CDR1 and CDR2: MDHEN, SYDVKM. The CDR3 consists of 13 residues. The V and J ends lost 10 bases and 0 bases respectively, with 13 bases between them. DNA of the CDR3: TGTGCCACCAACACGGGGAGCTCCTACGAGCAGTACTTC. This sequence encodes CATNTGSSYEQYF.

The CDR3 loop reads CASSLGLAGDANTGELFF. CDR3 DNA: TGTGCCAGCAGCTTGGGACTAGCGGGGGATGCGAACACCGGGGAGCTGTTTTTT. V gene TRBV5-4 combines with J gene TRBJ2-2, with 12 bases fitting TRBD2. CDR1 and CDR2 from the germline V gene are SGHNT and YYREEE (reference sequence). Trimming at V came to 0 bases and at J to 0 bases, leaving 3 bases not matched to a gene. This CDR3 is built from 18 residues.

The chain links TRBV11-1 to TRBJ1-2, with 9 bases matching TRBD1. J lost 7 bases, V lost 3 bases, and 6 bases had no gene match. The CDR3 has 14 amino acids. Germline CDR1 and CDR2: SGHAT and FQDESV (reference sequence). The CDR3 is CASSFRGQGPGYTF. The CDR3 coding sequence is TGTGCCAGCAGCTTCAGGGGACAGGGACCTGGCTACACCTTC.

The chain links TRBV28 to TRBJ1-2; 7 bases are a match to TRBD1. Germline CDR1 MDHEN, CDR2 SYDVKM. This CDR3 region has 16 residues. After removal of 3 bases from V and 0 bases from J, the junction contained 7 bases not matched to a gene. CDR3 in DNA: TGTGCCAGCAGTTTTGCCTGGACAGGCTCTAACTATGGCTACACCTTC. Amino acid sequence: CASSFAWTGSNYGYTF.

A word on this clone: Additional DNA sequences in this sample encode the identical CDR3. The rearrangement uses TRBV19 and TRBJ1-6; D gene ambiguous. V lost 4 bases to trimming and J lost 6 bases, with 10 bases between them. The germline V gene has CDR1 LNHDA and CDR2 SQIVND (reference sequence). The CDR3 is 14 residues long. CDR3 loop: CASSSDRGNSPLHF. The CDR3 DNA sequence: TGTGCCAGTAGTAGCGACCGAGGTAATTCACCCCTCCACTTT.

The chain is built from TRBV11-2 and TRBJ2-7; D call uncertain. The CDR3 is 12 amino acids. V lost 0 bases and J 3 bases, leaving 3 bases between the germline ends. In germline, CDR1 is SGHAT, CDR2 FQNNGV. The CDR3 region has the DNA TGTGCCAGCAGCTTAGACTACTACGAGCAGTACTTC. Translated: CASSLDYYEQYF.

The count of this clone is one. V and J are TRBV7-9 and TRBJ1-2, with D hard to call. Trimming pared 4 bases from V and 2 bases from J, leaving 11 bases between. CDR1 is SEHNR and CDR2 is FQNEAQ in the germline V gene (reference sequence). The CDR3 is made up of 14 amino acids. CDR3 sequence reads: CASSSLTLNYGYTF. The CDR3 coding sequence is TGTGCCAGCAGCTCCCTAACACTAAACTATGGCTACACCTTC.

J is TRBJ2-2 and V is TRBV5-1; a weak D match, TRBD2 (5 bases). Between the trimmed V and J ends, which lost 2 bases and 4 bases, there was a span of 9 bases. Germline-derived CDR1 and CDR2 are SGHRS and YFSETQ. The CDR3 is made up of 14 amino acids. In DNA, the CDR3 is TGCGCCAGCAGCTTCCCAGAGGGCACCGGGGAGCTGTTTTTT. Translation: CASSFPEGTGELFF.

J is TRBJ1-1 and V is TRBV4-3; D possibly corresponds to TRBD1 (5 bases). The V and J ends lost 3 bases and 0 bases respectively, with 11 bases between them. CDR3 size: 15 residues. CDR1 and CDR2 from the germline V gene are LGHNA and YSLEER. The CDR3: CASSQGGSVNTEAFF. In DNA form, the CDR3 reads TGCGCCAGCAGCCAGGGGGGGTCAGTGAACACTGAAGCTTTCTTT.

The rearrangement uses TRBV5-4 and TRBJ1-1; no definite D call. CDR1 and CDR2 (germline): SGHNT, YYREEE (reference sequence). Trimming left V 0 bases short and J 4 bases short, with 7 bases between. The CDR3 spans 13 residues. The CDR3 region is CASSLVSGTEAFF. As DNA, the CDR3 is TGTGCCAGCAGCTTGGTATCTGGCACTGAAGCTTTCTTT.

This clone appeared a few times. The chain has TRBV18 and TRBJ2-1, with 9 bases aligning to TRBD2. Germline lookup yields CDR1 KGHSH and CDR2 LQKENI. This CDR3 spans 15 amino acids. The V segment lost 6 bases and the J segment 6 bases; nucleotides outside the gene matches: 9. CDR3 amino acids: CASSTRAGGPNEQFF. In nucleotides, the CDR3 is TGTGCCAGCTCTACTAGGGCGGGGGGGCCCAATGAGCAGTTCTTC.

This chain connects TRBV3-1 (or the pseudogene TRBV3-2) to TRBJ2-6; 13 bases fit TRBD2. V lost 3 bases, J lost 2 bases, and 1 base stayed unmatched. The CDR3 covers 17 residues. CDR1 is LGHDT, CDR2 YNNKEL, per germline (reference sequence). The CDR3 DNA reads TGTGCCAGCAGCCACGGACTAGCGGGAGCTGGGGCCAACGTCCTGACTTTC. Its translation: CASSHGLAGAGANVLTF.

The chain combines TRBV7-9 with TRBJ1-2, with D possibly matching TRBD1 (6 bases). The V gene's germline CDR1 is SEHNR and CDR2 FQNEAQ (reference sequence). Trimming removed 6 bases at V and 0 bases at J, with 11 bases between. The CDR3 has 14 amino acids. DNA of the CDR3: TGTGCCAGCAGAGGACCAGGGGCTAACTATGGCTACACCTTC. Protein product: CASRGPGANYGYTF.

The chain links TRBV28 to TRBJ2-7; 7 bases align to TRBD2. V lost 4 bases to trimming and J lost 2 bases; unmatched junction nucleotides: 11. Germline lookup yields CDR1 MDHEN and CDR2 SYDVKM. The CDR3 sequence is 16 residues long. The CDR3 sequence: CASSSPGLGLAYEQYF. CDR3 coding DNA: TGTGCCAGCAGTTCCCCGGGCTTAGGACTAGCCTACGAGCAGTACTTC.